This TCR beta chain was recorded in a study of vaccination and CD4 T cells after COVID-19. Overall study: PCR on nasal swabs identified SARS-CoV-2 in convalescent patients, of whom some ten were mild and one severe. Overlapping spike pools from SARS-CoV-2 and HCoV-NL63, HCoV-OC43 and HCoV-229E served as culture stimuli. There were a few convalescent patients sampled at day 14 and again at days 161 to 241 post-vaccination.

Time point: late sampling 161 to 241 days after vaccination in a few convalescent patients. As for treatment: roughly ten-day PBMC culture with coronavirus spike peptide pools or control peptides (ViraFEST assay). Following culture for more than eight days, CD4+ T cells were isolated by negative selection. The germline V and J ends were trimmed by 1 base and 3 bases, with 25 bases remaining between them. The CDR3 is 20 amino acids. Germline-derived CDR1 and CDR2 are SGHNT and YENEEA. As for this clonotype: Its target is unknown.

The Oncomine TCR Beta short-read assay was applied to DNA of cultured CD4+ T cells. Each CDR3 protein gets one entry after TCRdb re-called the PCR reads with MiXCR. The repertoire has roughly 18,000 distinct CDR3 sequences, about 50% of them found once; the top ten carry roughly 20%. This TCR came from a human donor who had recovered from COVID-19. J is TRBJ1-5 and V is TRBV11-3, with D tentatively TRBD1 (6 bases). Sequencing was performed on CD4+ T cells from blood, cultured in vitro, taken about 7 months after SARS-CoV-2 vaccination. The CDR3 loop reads CASSLAPTSPQGRSNQPQHF. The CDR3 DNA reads TGTGCCAGCAGCTTAGCGCCGACAAGCCCGCAGGGGCGCTCCAATCAGCCCCAGCATTTT.